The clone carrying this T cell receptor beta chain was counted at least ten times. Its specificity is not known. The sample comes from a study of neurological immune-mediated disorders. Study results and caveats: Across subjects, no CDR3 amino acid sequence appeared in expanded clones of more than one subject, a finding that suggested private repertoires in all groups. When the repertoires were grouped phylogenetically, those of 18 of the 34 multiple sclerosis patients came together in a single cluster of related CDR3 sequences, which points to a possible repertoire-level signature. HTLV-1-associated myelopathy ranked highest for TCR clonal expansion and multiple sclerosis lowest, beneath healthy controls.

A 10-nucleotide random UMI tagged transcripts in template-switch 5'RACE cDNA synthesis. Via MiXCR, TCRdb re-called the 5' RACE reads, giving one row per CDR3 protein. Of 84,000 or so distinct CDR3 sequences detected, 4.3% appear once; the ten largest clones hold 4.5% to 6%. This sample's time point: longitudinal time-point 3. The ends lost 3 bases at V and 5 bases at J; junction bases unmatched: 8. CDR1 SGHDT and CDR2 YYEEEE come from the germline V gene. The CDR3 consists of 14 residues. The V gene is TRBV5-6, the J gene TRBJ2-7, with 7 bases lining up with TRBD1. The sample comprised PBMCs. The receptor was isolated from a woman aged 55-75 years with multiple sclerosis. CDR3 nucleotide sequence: TGTGCCAGCAGCTCGGACAGGAATACTCACGAGCAGTACTTC. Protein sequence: CASSSDRNTHEQYF.